Below, 29 T cell receptor beta chains from the same sample are listed, as sequenced in a study of T cell repertoires in cytomegalovirus infection. Their recognized antigens are unknown. TCRdb analysed the reads with MiXCR anew, one entry per CDR3 protein. Among 450,000 to 600,000 distinct CDR3 sequences listed, around 35% were seen once. Sequenced here: cultured PBMCs, sampled from culture after CMV antigen stimulation. These receptors all come from a human donor in good health (CMV status not recorded). Some clones in this sample may be carry-over from other donors' samples.

This clonotype has a handful of counts. The chain is built from TRBV28 and TRBJ2-3; D ambiguous. The germline CDR1 and CDR2 sequences are MDHEN and SYDVKM. The CDR3 loop spans 13 amino acids. V lost 4 bases to trimming and J lost 4 bases, with 9 bases between them. Here the CDR3 reads CASSSRLSDTQYF. DNA for the CDR3: TGTGCCAGCAGTTCCCGGTTGTCAGATACGCAGTATTTT.

This clonotype appeared many times. The gene calls are TRBV7-2 and TRBJ2-4; no reliable D call. The CDR3 consists of 14 residues. Between the trimmed V and J ends, which lost 0 bases and 6 bases, there was a span of 9 bases. Germline CDR1 is SGHTA and CDR2 is FQGNSA. The DNA for the CDR3 is TGTGCCAGCAGCTTAGCTGCTGGCGGAAACATTCAGTACTTC. This gives the protein CASSLAAGGNIQYF.

The chain has TRBV7-2 and TRBJ1-6; D is perhaps TRBD1 (6 bases). CDR1 and CDR2 (germline): SGHTA, FQGNSA. This CDR3 has 15 residues. Trimming stripped 1 base from V and 9 bases from J, with 13 bases between. This chain's CDR3 is CASSLEGQSSSPLHF. The DNA of the CDR3 is TGTGCCAGCAGCTTAGAAGGACAGTCGAGTTCACCCCTCCACTTT. Full variable domain (remainder filled in from reference TRBV7-2 and TRBJ1-6): GAGVSQSPSNKVTEKGKDVELRCDPISGHTALYWYRQSLGQGLEFLIYFQGNSAPDKSGLPSDRFSAERTGGSVSTLTIQRTQQEDSAVYLCASSLEGQSSSPLHFGNGTRLTVT.

The chain carries TRBV6-5 and TRBJ2-5, with TRBD1 matching 9 bases. This CDR3 is 16 amino acids long. The germline gives CDR1 MNHEY, CDR2 SVGAGI. J gave up 5 bases and V 1 base, and 8 bases lay outside the gene matches. In DNA form, the CDR3 reads TGTGCCAGCAGTTACTTTCCCGGGACAGGGAAGGAGACCCAGTACTTC. Encoded protein: CASSYFPGTGKETQYF.

This clonotype has only a few counts. The chain is built from TRBV6-2 or TRBV6-3 and TRBJ2-1; TRBD1 matches at 8 bases. The ends lost 2 bases at V and 7 bases at J; junction bases unmatched: 10. CDR1 and CDR2 (germline): MNHEY, SVGEGT. The CDR3 totals 16 residues. The CDR3 DNA is TGTGCCAGCAGTTACGCCCCAGGGGGCCTAGGAAATGAGCAGTTCTTC. Translated: CASSYAPGGLGNEQFF.

The V gene is TRBV7-9, the J gene TRBJ2-1; TRBD1 agrees at 8 bases. Losses at the gene ends were 0 bases for V and 5 bases for J; bases not matched to a gene: 9. This CDR3 region has 17 residues. Germline V gene sequence: CDR1 SEHNR, CDR2 FQNEAQ (reference sequence). Here the CDR3 DNA reads TGTGCCAGCAGCTTAGCAGATTTGGACAGGGTTGACAATGAGCAGTTCTTC. Translation gives CASSLADLDRVDNEQFF. The variable domain in full, completed from reference TRBV7-9 and TRBJ2-1, reads DTGVSQNPRHKITKRGQNVTFRCDPISEHNRLYWYRQTLGQGPEFLTYFQNEAQLEKSRLLSDRFSAERPKGSFSTLEIQRTEQGDSAMYLCASSLADLDRVDNEQFFGPGTRLTVL.

The DNA of the CDR3 is TGTGCCAGCAGTTATACCCGGGACAACTACGAGCAGTACTTC. It encodes CASSYTRDNYEQYF. The rearrangement joins TRBV27 to TRBJ2-7, with D perhaps TRBD1 (6 bases). The CDR3 has 14 residues. Germline V gives CDR1 MNHEY, CDR2 SMNVEV (reference sequence). Trimming removed 4 bases from V and 3 bases from J, with 13 bases in between.

J is TRBJ1-5 and V is TRBV28, with D uncertain. Trimming took 2 bases from V and 7 from J, leaving 12 bases between them. From germline, CDR1 is MDHEN and CDR2 SYDVKM. The CDR3 is 14 amino acids. The CDR3 reads CASSLGQVWQPQHF. CDR3 coding DNA: TGTGCCAGCAGTTTAGGGCAGGTTTGGCAGCCCCAGCATTTT. The full variable domain, with the rest looked up from reference TRBV28 and TRBJ1-5, is DVKVTQSSRYLVKRTGEKVFLECVQDMDHENMFWYRQDPGLGLRLIYFSYDVKMKEKGDIPEGYSVSREKKERFSLILESASTNQTSMYLCASSLGQVWQPQHFGDGTRLSIL.

The chain has TRBV20-1 and TRBJ2-1, with unresolved D. This CDR3 has 15 amino acids. Per germline, CDR1 DFQATT and CDR2 SNEGSKA (reference sequence). With 4 bases removed from V and 8 bases from J, the gap between germline ends came to 21 bases. The CDR3 bases are TGCAGTGCTACGTCGGTGACTGCCCGAAGGGATGAGCAGTTCTTC. Amino acid sequence: CSATSVTARRDEQFF.

This clonotype was detected a few times. The chain joins TRBV11-2 to TRBJ2-7, with TRBD1 identical over 9 bases. CDR1 and CDR2 (germline): SGHAT, FQNNGV. The CDR3 spans 15 residues. With V trimmed by 6 bases and J by 6 bases, 12 bases remained unmatched. CDR3 in amino acids: CASRRPGQGQVEQYF. In DNA, the CDR3 is TGTGCCAGCAGGCGCCCGGGACAGGGACAGGTCGAGCAGTACTTC.

This chain connects TRBV6-5 to TRBJ2-2; D could derive from TRBD1 or TRBD2 (5 bases each). This CDR3 is built from 14 residues. Trimming removed 6 bases from V and 2 bases from J, with 10 bases in between. CDR1 is MNHEY, CDR2 SVGAGI, per germline. This CDR3 reads CASRAGGNTGELFF. CDR3 coding DNA: TGTGCCAGCAGGGCTGGGGGAAACACCGGGGAGCTGTTTTTT.

The chain joins TRBV4-1 to TRBJ1-1; perhaps TRBD1 as D (5 bases). Trimming cost V 0 bases and J 5 bases, with 13 bases left between them. The CDR3 length is 15 residues. Germline V gene sequence: CDR1 MGHRA, CDR2 YSYEKL. As DNA, the CDR3 is TGCGCCAGCAGCCAAGATCGGGGGGTCTTGACTGAAGCTTTCTTT. It translates to CASSQDRGVLTEAFF.

This clonotype has only a few counts. The chain combines TRBV7-2 with TRBJ1-1, with D perhaps TRBD1 (5 bases). The V end was cut by 4 bases, the J end by 4 bases, with 16 bases between. Germline CDR1 reads SGHTA; CDR2 reads FQGNSA. This CDR3 contains 15 residues. The CDR3 reads CASSSGTRVGTEAFF. The CDR3 DNA sequence: TGTGCCAGCAGCTCCGGGACCAGAGTGGGCACTGAAGCTTTCTTT.

The rearrangement links TRBV7-9 to TRBJ1-5; 7 bases align to TRBD1. Looked up from germline, CDR1 is SEHNR and CDR2 is FQNEAQ (reference sequence). The ends lost 2 bases at V and 0 bases at J; junction bases unmatched: 10. The CDR3 is 18 amino acids. The CDR3 bases are TGTGCCAGCAGCTTACGCGACAGGGATGGGTATAGCAATCAGCCCCAGCATTTT. It specifies CASSLRDRDGYSNQPQHF.

This clonotype turned up a few times. This chain links TRBV5-4 with TRBJ2-3; 12 nucleotides align to TRBD2. The trim removed 4 bases at V and 0 bases at J, leaving 9 bases unmatched. CDR1 and CDR2 from the germline V gene are SGHNT and YYREEE (reference sequence). There are 18 residues in the CDR3. The CDR3 protein is CASSPGLAGPTSTDTQYF. For the CDR3, the DNA is TGTGCCAGCAGCCCTGGACTAGCGGGGCCAACTAGCACAGATACGCAGTATTTT.

The chain employs TRBV7-2 and TRBJ2-1, with 9 positions matching TRBD2. V was pared by 2 bases and J by 0 bases, with 17 bases of the junction left unmatched. This CDR3 region has 21 residues. Germline lookup yields CDR1 SGHTA and CDR2 FQGNSA. CDR3 in amino acids: CASSLMWTSGRREGSYNEQFF. DNA for the CDR3: TGTGCCAGCAGCTTAATGTGGACATCGGGTCGGCGGGAGGGCTCCTACAATGAGCAGTTCTTC.

The CDR3 DNA sequence: TGTGCCAGCAGCTTCTTCAAGGGGGGCGGAACAGATACGCAGTATTTT. Protein: CASSFFKGGGTDTQYF. The chain uses TRBV5-4 and TRBJ2-3; D tentatively reads TRBD1 or TRBD2 (6 bases each). CDR1 and CDR2 from the germline V gene are SGHNT and YYREEE (reference sequence). The CDR3 has 16 amino acids. Trimming took 2 bases from V and 3 from J, leaving 16 bases between them. The full variable domain, its missing parts supplied by reference TRBV5-4 and TRBJ2-3, is ETGVTQSPTHLIKTRGQQVTLRCSSQSGHNTVSWYQQALGQGPQFIFQYYREEENGRGNFPPRFSGLQFPNYSSELNVNALELDDSALYLCASSFFKGGGTDTQYFGPGTRLTVL.

This clonotype was found a few times. V is TRBV12-3 or TRBV12-4 and J is TRBJ1-1, with 7 bases fitting TRBD1. Germline trimming cut 4 bases from V and 5 bases from J; bases unmatched to any gene: 7. There are 14 residues in the CDR3. The CDR3 reads CASSWGTAVTEAFF. DNA for the CDR3: TGTGCCAGCAGTTGGGGGACAGCGGTTACTGAAGCTTTCTTT.

This clonotype appeared many times. V and J are TRBV7-2 and TRBJ1-1; D is possibly TRBD1 (6 bases). V lost 4 bases to trimming and J lost 0 bases, with 21 bases between them. The CDR3 contains 18 residues. Germline CDR1 reads SGHTA; CDR2 reads FQGNSA. The CDR3 protein is CASSYLKRDISMNTEAFF. In DNA form, the CDR3 reads TGTGCCAGCAGCTACCTTAAACGGGACATATCTATGAACACTGAAGCTTTCTTT.

The sample holds a few counts of this clonotype. This chain joins TRBV19 and TRBJ1-4; no firm D call. Per the germline V gene, CDR1 is LNHDA and CDR2 is SQIVND (reference sequence). There are 15 residues in the CDR3. V was clipped by 5 bases and J by 0 bases, with 10 bases between them. As DNA, the CDR3 is TGTGCCAGTAGTTGGAGGGAAGCAACTAATGAAAAACTGTTTTTT. Protein product: CASSWREATNEKLFF. Drawing the rest from reference TRBV19 and TRBJ1-4, the complete variable domain is DGGITQSPKYLFRKEGQNVTLSCEQNLNHDAMYWYRQDPGQGLRLIYYSQIVNDFQKGDIAEGYSVSREKKESFPLTVTSAQKNPTAFYLCASSWREATNEKLFFGSGTQLSVL.

A word on this clonotype: One junction end disagrees with the germline gene, perhaps due to a read error. The chain is built from TRBV29-1 and TRBJ2-1, with 9 positions matching TRBD2. Germline loops: CDR1 SQVTM, CDR2 ANQGSEA. The CDR3 spans 17 residues. The CDR3, as DNA: TGCAGCGTTGAGGGCGGGAGGGCCTCTAGGCGATACAATGAGAAGTTCTTC. This encodes CSVEGGRASRRYNEKFF.

The V gene is TRBV7-3, the J gene TRBJ2-7; D is possibly TRBD1 or TRBD2 (7 bases each). Germline-derived CDR1 and CDR2 are SGHTA and FQGTGA. The CDR3 loop spans 13 amino acids. The CDR3 protein is CASSLGGGYEQHV. CDR3 DNA sequence: TGTGCCAGCAGCTTGGGAGGGGGCTACGAGCAGCACGTC.

The rearrangement uses TRBV18 and TRBJ2-1; D not certain. V was trimmed by 1 base and J by 9 bases, leaving 13 bases between them. The CDR3 is 14 amino acids. Germline lookup yields CDR1 KGHSH and CDR2 LQKENI. The CDR3 bases are TGTGCCAGCTCACCACGCAGCCGCCGACTTGAGCAGTTCTTC. This translates into CASSPRSRRLEQFF.

This chain connects TRBV7-9 to TRBJ2-1, with 11 bases that match TRBD2. The CDR3 contains 16 residues. The germline V gene has CDR1 SEHNR and CDR2 FQNEAQ (reference sequence). The V segment lost 6 bases and the J segment 7 bases; nucleotides outside the gene matches: 11. CDR3 amino acids: CASRPTLAGAWNEQFF. CDR3 nucleotide sequence: TGTGCCAGCAGGCCAACACTAGCGGGAGCGTGGAATGAGCAGTTCTTC.

This clonotype was detected only a few times. The rearrangement uses TRBV7-9 and TRBJ2-1; D is possibly TRBD2 (7 bases). Germline CDR1 and CDR2: SEHNR and FQNEAQ (reference sequence). V gave up 5 bases and J gave up 7 bases, with 18 bases separating them. CDR3 length: 15 amino acids. The CDR3 nucleotides read TGTGCCAGCAGCGCATGGGCGGGGGCGGAAAATGAGCAGTTCTTC. It yields the protein CASSAWAGAENEQFF.

This clonotype appeared a few times. V usage is TRBV12-3 or TRBV12-4 and J usage is TRBJ2-6; unclear D gene. This CDR3 contains 17 residues. V lost 3 bases and J 4 bases, leaving 16 bases between the germline ends. The CDR3 spells CASSLVTAIAGANVLTF. CDR3 nucleotides: TGTGCCAGCAGTTTGGTGACTGCGATAGCCGGGGCCAACGTCCTGACTTTC.

This clonotype was detected only a few times. The V gene is TRBV7-2, the J gene TRBJ2-5, with a weak D call TRBD1 (5 bases). The CDR3 spans 13 residues. The V and J ends lost 5 bases and 5 bases respectively, with 12 bases between them. The germline V gene encodes CDR1 SGHTA and CDR2 FQGNSA. CDR3 sequence reads: CASSLRVRETQYF. The CDR3 DNA is TGTGCCAGCAGCCTCAGGGTACGGGAGACCCAGTACTTC.

The chain employs TRBV24-1 and TRBJ2-2; 12 bases fit TRBD1. In germline, CDR1 is KGHDR, CDR2 SFDVKD. V lost 12 bases and J lost 7; bases outside the gene matches: 5. This CDR3 contains 13 residues. The CDR3 protein is CAAGQGAGGELFF. DNA of the CDR3: TGTGCCGCGGGACAGGGGGCCGGCGGGGAGCTGTTTTTT.

As regards this clonotype: At one of its ends the junction is not consistent with the germline gene, which may arise from a read error. The chain uses TRBV24-1 and TRBJ2-7; TRBD1 is a possible D gene (6 bases). Germline lookup yields CDR1 KGHDR and CDR2 SFDVKD. CDR3 length: 15 residues. CDR3 sequence reads: CATTDSRQAPCVRYF. In DNA, the CDR3 is TGTGCCACCACTGATTCAAGACAGGCCCCTTGCGTAAGGTACTTC.